This TCR beta chain was retrieved from a study of blood T cell repertoires in COVID-19. CDR3 size: 13 residues. Germline CDR1 is SGHVS and CDR2 is FQNEAQ. Trimming shortened V by 5 bases and J by 5 bases, and 11 bases separated the two germline ends. Generated by immunoSEQ multiplex PCR, the TCRdb table keeps only in-frame clones and is missing some. The data contain 50,000 to 70,000 clones, 80% to 85% of them singletons. The sample comprised peripheral blood. The origin of this receptor is a man at least 80 years old with COVID-19, enrolled during active disease. V is TRBV7-8 and J is TRBJ2-3; possible D gene TRBD1, 6 bases. In nucleotides, the CDR3 is TGTGCCAGCAGCCCGGACAGAGAAGATACGCAGTATTTT. This gives the protein CASSPDREDTQYF. Drawing the rest from reference TRBV7-8 and TRBJ2-3, the complete variable domain is GAGVSQSPRYKVAKRGQDVALRCDPISGHVSLFWYQQALGQGPEFLTYFQNEAQLDKSGLPSDRFFAERPEGSVSTLKIQRTQQEDSAVYLCASSPDREDTQYFGPGTRLTVL.